This T cell receptor (beta chain) was identified in a study of blood T cell repertoires in COVID-19. Study as a whole: COVID-19 samples collected from the United States, Italy and Spain covered acute and convalescent phases. T cells, B-cell-depleted T cells, or PBMCs supplied cDNA or gDNA.

Germline V CDR1 and CDR2: MNHNS, SASEGT. The CDR3 has 13 residues. V was clipped by 1 base and J by 7 bases, with 10 bases between them. As processed by the authors: Reference gene primer amplification gave nucleated cell count estimates. Data came from immunoSEQ multiplex PCR; TCRdb stores just in-frame clones and leaves some out. The V and J calls and clone size come from that table; D and trimming were worked out from the DNA. The repertoire holds about 190,000 clones, with approximately 91% as singletons. Input material: peripheral blood. The clonotype originates from a man between 35 and 55 years old with acute or convalescent COVID-19. The rearrangement links TRBV6-1 to TRBJ1-2; D call uncertain. CDR3 sequence (DNA): TGTGCCAGCAGTGAAGTTGGAGGAGGTGGCTACACCTTC. Translated, it gives CASSEVGGGGYTF.